This TCR beta chain was profiled in a study of a mutant IDH1 vaccine in newly diagnosed glioma (dated by TCRdb to the early 2020s). About the full investigation: Patients were given eight vaccinations, in weeks 1, 3, 5, 7, 11, 15, 19 and 23, which matched visits V03 through V10. Before enrollment, patients had received standard therapy of radiotherapy alone, temozolomide alone, or radiochemotherapy with temozolomide; most received the combination. Of the 25 to 40 treated patients, approximately 62% were male and approximately 38% were female, and the mean age was around 40 years. For exploratory analyses, longitudinal TCRB deep sequencing was carried out in roughly 23 treated patients wherever samples were available. Vaccination started 4-6 weeks after radiotherapy alone, or was given together with temozolomide cycles in the groups whose treatment included chemotherapy. Peripheral blood samples were drawn at six visits, namely V03 (baseline), V05, V07, V10, V12 and V13. General study outcomes and caveats: Immune responses induced by the vaccine were seen in approximately 93% of patients across multiple MHC alleles. Pseudoprogression appeared unrelated to alterations in the top peripheral T cell clonotypes detected by TCRB sequencing. PBMC samples for TCRB deep sequencing were selected based on availability. The authors noted that analyses of patient blood samples could not be reproduced because of sample limitations.

The time point label corresponds to: week 23, last vaccination. Each vaccine dose was 300 ug of a 20-mer mutant IDH1 peptide in Montanide, given subcutaneously with topical imiquimod. Newly diagnosed WHO grade 3 or 4 IDH1-mutant astrocytomas showing loss of nuclear ATRX were present in the donors. The samples were drawn from NOA16, a multicentre, single-arm, open-label phase I trial in Germany that tested a mutant IDH1 peptide vaccine in humans for the first time. Genomic DNA for TCRB sequencing was isolated from EDTA blood with the DNeasy Blood and Tissue Kit. The library was produced with the immunoSEQ multiplex PCR assay. Rearranged TCR beta chain sequences were amplified using the hsTCRB Kit according to the manufacturer's protocol. TCRB libraries were sequenced on an Illumina MiSeq. The study's processing was this. The proprietary platform of the kit vendor was used for demultiplexing, trimming and gene mapping. Drawn from immuneACCESS, this table holds only the in-frame rearrangements with V and J called that TCRdb kept. Clones are partly lost; checked studies trace under half to an unresolved V gene and leave the rest unexplained. V, J and clone size reflect that table, while D and trimming were determined from the DNA. Recorded for this sample are some 33,000 clones; more than 75% of them occurred a single time. The ten top clones hold around 2.6% of the sample.

There are 14 amino acids in the CDR3, from cysteine to phenylalanine inclusive. Solely the CDR3 DNA is kept, with 42 bases framed from the first base. Trimming at the junction amounts to 2 bases on V and 0 bases on J, and the germline ends lie 5 bases apart. CDR1 and CDR2, per the germline V gene, are MDHEN and SYDVKM. As concerns this clone: Its antigen specificity is not known. No base quality information exists; no much larger clone differs at one position.

The material sequenced was PBMCs, taken from a glioma patient whose treatment included an IDH1 peptide vaccine. This clonotype was obtained from a man aged 35 to 55 with glioma. The V gene is TRBV28 and the J gene is TRBJ2-4; TRBD1 is possibly the D segment (5 matching bases). The DNA sequence is as follows: TGTGCCAGCAGTTTAGGGGCAGCCAAAAACATTCAGTACTTC. This sequence encodes CASSLGAAKNIQYF.